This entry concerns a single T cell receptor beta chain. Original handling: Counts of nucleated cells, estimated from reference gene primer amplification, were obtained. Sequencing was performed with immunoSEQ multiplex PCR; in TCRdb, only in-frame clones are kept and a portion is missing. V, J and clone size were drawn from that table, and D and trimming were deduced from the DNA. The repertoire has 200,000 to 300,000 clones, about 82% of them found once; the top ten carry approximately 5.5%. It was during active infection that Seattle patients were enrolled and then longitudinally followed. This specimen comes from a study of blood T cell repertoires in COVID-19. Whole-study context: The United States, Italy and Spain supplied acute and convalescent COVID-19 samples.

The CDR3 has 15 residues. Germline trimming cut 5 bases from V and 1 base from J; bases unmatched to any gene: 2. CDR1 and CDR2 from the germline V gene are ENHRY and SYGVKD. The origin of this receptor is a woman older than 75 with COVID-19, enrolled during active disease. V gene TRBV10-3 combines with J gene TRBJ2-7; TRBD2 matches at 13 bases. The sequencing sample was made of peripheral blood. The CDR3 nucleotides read TGTGCCATCAGTTCGGGACTAGCGGGGTCCTACGAGCAGTACGTC. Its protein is CAISSGLAGSYEQYV.